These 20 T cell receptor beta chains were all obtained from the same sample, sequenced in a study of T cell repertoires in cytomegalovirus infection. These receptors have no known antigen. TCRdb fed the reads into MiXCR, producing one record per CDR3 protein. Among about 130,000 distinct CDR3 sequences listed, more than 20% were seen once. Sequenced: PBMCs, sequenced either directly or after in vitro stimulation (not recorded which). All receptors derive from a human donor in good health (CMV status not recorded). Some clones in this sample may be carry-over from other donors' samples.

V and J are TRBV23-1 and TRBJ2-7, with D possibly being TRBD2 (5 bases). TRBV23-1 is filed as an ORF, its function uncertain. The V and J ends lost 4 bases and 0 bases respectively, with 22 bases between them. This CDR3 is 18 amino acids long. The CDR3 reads CASSLISFLPGSSYEQYV. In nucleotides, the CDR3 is TGCGCCAGCAGTCTCATCTCCTTCTTGCCGGGGAGCTCCTACGAGCAGTACGTC.

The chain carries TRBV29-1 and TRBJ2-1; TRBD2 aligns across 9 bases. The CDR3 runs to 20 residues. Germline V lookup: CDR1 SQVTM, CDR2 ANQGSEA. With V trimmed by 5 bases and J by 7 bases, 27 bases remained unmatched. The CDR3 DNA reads TGCAGCGTTACAAGTCAAAGACTAGCGGTAACTCTTAAGTCCCCTAATGAGCAGTTCTTC. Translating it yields CSVTSQRLAVTLKSPNEQFF.

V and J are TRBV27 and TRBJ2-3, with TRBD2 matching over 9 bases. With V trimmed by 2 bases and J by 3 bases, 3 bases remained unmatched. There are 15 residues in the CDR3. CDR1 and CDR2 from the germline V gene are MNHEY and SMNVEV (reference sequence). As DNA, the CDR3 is TGTGCCAGCAGTTTACCTAGCGGGGCTACAGATACGCAGTATTTT. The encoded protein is CASSLPSGATDTQYF.

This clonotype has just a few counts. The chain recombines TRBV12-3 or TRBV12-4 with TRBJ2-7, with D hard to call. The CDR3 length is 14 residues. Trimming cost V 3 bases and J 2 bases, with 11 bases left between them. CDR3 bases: TGTGCCAGCAGTTTGTACGGAACAACCTACGAGCAGTACTTC. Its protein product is CASSLYGTTYEQYF.

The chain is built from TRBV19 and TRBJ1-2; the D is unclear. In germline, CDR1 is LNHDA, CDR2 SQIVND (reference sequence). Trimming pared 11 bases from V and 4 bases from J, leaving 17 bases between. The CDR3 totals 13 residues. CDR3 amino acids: CAGGYEGSYGYTF. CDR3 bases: TGTGCCGGTGGGTACGAGGGATCCTATGGCTACACCTTC. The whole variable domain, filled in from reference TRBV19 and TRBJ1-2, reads DGGITQSPKYLFRKEGQNVTLSCEQNLNHDAMYWYRQDPGQGLRLIYYSQIVNDFQKGDIAEGYSVSREKKESFPLTVTSAQKNPTAFYLCAGGYEGSYGYTFGSGTRLTVV.

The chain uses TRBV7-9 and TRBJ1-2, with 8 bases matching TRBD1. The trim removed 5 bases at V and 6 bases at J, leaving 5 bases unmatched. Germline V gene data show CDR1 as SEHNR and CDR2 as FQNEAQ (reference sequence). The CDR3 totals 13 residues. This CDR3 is CASSTGGYNGYTF. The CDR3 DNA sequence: TGTGCCAGCAGCACAGGGGGGTACAATGGCTACACCTTC. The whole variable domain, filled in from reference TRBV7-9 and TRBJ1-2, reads DTGVSQNPRHKITKRGQNVTFRCDPISEHNRLYWYRQTLGQGPEFLTYFQNEAQLEKSRLLSDRFSAERPKGSFSTLEIQRTEQGDSAMYLCASSTGGYNGYTFGSGTRLTVV.

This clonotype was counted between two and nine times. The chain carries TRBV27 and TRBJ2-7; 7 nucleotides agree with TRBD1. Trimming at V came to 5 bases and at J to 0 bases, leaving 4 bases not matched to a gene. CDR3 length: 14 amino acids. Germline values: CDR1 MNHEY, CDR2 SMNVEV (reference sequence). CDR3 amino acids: CASSLRQGSYEQYV. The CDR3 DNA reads TGTGCCAGCAGTCTCCGACAGGGCTCCTACGAGCAGTACGTC.

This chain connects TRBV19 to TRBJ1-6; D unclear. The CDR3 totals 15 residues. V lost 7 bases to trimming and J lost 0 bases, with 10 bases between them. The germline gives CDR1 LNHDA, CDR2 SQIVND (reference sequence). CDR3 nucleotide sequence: TGTGCCAGTAATGGGGTTGGCTCCTATAATTCACCCCTCCACTTT. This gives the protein CASNGVGSYNSPLHF.

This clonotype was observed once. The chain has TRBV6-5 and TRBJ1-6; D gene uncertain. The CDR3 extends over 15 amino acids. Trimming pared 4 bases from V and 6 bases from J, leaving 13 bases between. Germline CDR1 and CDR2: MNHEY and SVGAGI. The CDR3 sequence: CASSLAGVPNSPLHF. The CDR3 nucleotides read TGTGCCAGCAGTTTGGCTGGGGTCCCTAATTCACCCCTCCACTTT.

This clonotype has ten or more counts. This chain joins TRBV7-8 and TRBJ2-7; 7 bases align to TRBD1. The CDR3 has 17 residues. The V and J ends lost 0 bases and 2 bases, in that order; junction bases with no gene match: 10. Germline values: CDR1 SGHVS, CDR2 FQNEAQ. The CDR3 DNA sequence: TGTGCCAGCAGCTTAGCGCGAGGCAGGGGGAGTCCCTACGAGCAGTACTTC. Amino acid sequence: CASSLARGRGSPYEQYF. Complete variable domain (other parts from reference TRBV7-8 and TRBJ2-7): GAGVSQSPRYKVAKRGQDVALRCDPISGHVSLFWYQQALGQGPEFLTYFQNEAQLDKSGLPSDRFFAERPEGSVSTLKIQRTQQEDSAVYLCASSLARGRGSPYEQYFGPGTRLTVT.

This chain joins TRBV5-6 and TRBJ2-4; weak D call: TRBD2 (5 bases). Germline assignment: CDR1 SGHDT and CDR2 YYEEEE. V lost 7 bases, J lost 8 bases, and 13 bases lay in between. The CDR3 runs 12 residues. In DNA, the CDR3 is TGTGCCAGCGGGCAGGCCGGGGACATTCAGTACTTC. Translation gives CASGQAGDIQYF. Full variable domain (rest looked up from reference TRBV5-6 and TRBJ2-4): DAGVTQSPTHLIKTRGQQVTLRCSPKSGHDTVSWYQQALGQGPQFIFQYYEEEERQRGNFPDRFSGHQFPNYSSELNVNALLLGDSALYLCASGQAGDIQYFGAGTRLSVL.

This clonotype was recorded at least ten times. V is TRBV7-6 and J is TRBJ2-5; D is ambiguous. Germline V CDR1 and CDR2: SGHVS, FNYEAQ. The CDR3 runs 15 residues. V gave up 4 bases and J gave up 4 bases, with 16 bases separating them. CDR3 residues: CASSSSSGTGETQYF. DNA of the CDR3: TGTGCCAGCAGCTCGAGCTCCGGTACGGGAGAGACCCAGTACTTC.

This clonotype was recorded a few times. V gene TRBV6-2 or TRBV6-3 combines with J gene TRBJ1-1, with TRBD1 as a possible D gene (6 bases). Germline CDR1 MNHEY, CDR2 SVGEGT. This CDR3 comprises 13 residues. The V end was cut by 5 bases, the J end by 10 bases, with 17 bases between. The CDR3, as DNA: TGTGCCAGCAGTGTCGGGACACTGGGGGCAGCTTTCTTT. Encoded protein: CASSVGTLGAAFF.

CDR3 DNA sequence: TGTGCCAGCAGCCAACAGAAGAATGAGCAGTTCTTC. Amino acid sequence: CASSQQKNEQFF. The V and J genes are TRBV7-2 and TRBJ2-1; no reliable D call. V dropped 5 bases and J dropped 7 bases, with 9 bases sitting between them. The CDR3 runs to 12 residues. Germline values: CDR1 SGHTA, CDR2 FQGNSA.

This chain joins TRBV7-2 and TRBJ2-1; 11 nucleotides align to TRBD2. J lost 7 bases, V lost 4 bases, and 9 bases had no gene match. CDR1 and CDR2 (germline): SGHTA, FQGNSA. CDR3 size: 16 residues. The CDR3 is CASSWTTSGRSNEQFF. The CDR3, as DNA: TGTGCCAGCAGCTGGACTACTAGCGGGAGATCTAATGAGCAGTTCTTC.

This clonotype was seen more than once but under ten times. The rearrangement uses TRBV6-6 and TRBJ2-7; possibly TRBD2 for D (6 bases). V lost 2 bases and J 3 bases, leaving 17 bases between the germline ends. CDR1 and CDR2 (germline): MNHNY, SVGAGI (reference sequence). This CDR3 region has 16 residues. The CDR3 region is CASSYGSLLANYEQYF. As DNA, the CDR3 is TGTGCCAGCAGTTACGGGTCGCTCCTAGCGAACTACGAGCAGTACTTC.

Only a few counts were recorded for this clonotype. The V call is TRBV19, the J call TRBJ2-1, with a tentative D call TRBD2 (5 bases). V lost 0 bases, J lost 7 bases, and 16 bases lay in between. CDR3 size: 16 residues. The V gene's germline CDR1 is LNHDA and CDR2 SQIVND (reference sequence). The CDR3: CASSIDRGSFVNEQFF. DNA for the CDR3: TGTGCCAGTAGTATAGATCGGGGAAGCTTTGTTAATGAGCAGTTCTTC.

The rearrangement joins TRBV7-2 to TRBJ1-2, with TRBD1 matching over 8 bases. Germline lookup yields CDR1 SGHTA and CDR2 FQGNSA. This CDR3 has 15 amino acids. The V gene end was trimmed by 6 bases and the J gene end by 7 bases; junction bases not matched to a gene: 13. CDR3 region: CASREAGGASLGYTF. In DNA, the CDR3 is TGTGCCAGCAGGGAAGCAGGGGGCGCTTCCCTTGGCTACACCTTC.

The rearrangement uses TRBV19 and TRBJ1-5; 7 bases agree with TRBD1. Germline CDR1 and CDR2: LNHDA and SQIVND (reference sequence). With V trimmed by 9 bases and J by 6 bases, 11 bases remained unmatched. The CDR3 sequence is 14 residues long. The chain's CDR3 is CASHLGQVGQPQHF. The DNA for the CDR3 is TGTGCCAGCCACTTAGGACAGGTGGGTCAGCCCCAGCATTTT.

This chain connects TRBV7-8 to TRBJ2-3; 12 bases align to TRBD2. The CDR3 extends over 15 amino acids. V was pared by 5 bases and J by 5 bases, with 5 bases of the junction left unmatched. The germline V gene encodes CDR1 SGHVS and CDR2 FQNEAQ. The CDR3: CASSGPGLAGDTQYF. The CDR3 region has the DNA TGTGCCAGCAGCGGGCCGGGACTAGCGGGAGATACGCAGTATTTT. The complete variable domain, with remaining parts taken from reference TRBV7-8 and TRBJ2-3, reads GAGVSQSPRYKVAKRGQDVALRCDPISGHVSLFWYQQALGQGPEFLTYFQNEAQLDKSGLPSDRFFAERPEGSVSTLKIQRTQQEDSAVYLCASSGPGLAGDTQYFGPGTRLTVL.